These 22 T cell receptor beta chains share one sample of origin, sequenced in a study of T-cell reconstitution after alpha-beta-depleted transplantation in children. The authors prepared the TCRbeta library with unique molecular identifiers. TCRdb passed the PCR reads through MiXCR, listing each CDR3 protein once. The sample holds about 500,000 distinct CDR3 sequences, 32% seen once. The specimen comprised PBMCs from the stem cell graft donor, sampled from the stem cell graft. These receptors came from a human donor who donated a stem cell graft to a child with aplastic anemia.

This clonotype has more than one count but fewer than ten. The chain has TRBV20-1 and TRBJ2-7; D is uncertain. Deletions cut 6 bases from V and 2 bases from J, with 17 bases between. Germline CDR1 and CDR2: DFQATT and SNEGSKA (reference sequence). CDR3 size: 14 residues. The CDR3: CSASPSGDTYEQYF. The CDR3 DNA reads TGCAGTGCCAGTCCGTCAGGTGATACCTACGAGCAGTACTTC.

This CDR3 is CASSPLGQGPNEKLFF. CDR3 coding DNA: TGTGCCAGCAGTCCCTTAGGACAGGGCCCCAATGAAAAACTGTTTTTT. This rearrangement joins TRBV27 to TRBJ1-4, with 8 bases that match TRBD1. The trim removed 5 bases at V and 5 bases at J, leaving 10 bases unmatched. CDR3 length: 16 residues. The germline CDR1 and CDR2 sequences are MNHEY and SMNVEV (reference sequence). The complete variable domain, with remaining parts taken from reference TRBV27 and TRBJ1-4, reads EAQVTQNPRYLITVTGKKLTVTCSQNMNHEYMSWYRQDPGLGLRQIYYSMNVEVTDKGDVPEGYKVSRKEKRNFPLILESPSPNQTSLYFCASSPLGQGPNEKLFFGSGTQLSVL.

The V gene is TRBV7-8, the J gene TRBJ2-7; TRBD2 is a possible D gene (5 bases). Trimming removed 0 bases from V and 6 bases from J, with 9 bases in between. Germline loops: CDR1 SGHVS, CDR2 FQNEAQ. The CDR3 is made up of 13 amino acids. CDR3 protein: CASSLAGRGEQYV. CDR3 nucleotide sequence: TGTGCCAGCAGCTTAGCAGGGAGAGGCGAGCAGTACGTC.

The chain links TRBV12-3 or TRBV12-4 to TRBJ2-5; D is possibly TRBD1 (5 bases). This CDR3 comprises 18 residues. The ends were cut back, 2 bases at V and 2 bases at J, with 21 bases in the middle. CDR3 nucleotides: TGTGCCAGCAGTTTATTTGTTGGCGTGGGCAGGGATCAAGAGACCCAGTACTTC. Protein product: CASSLFVGVGRDQETQYF.

The sample holds a few counts of this clonotype. The chain carries TRBV20-1 and TRBJ1-1; possible D gene TRBD1, 6 bases. Trimming pared 0 bases from V and 0 bases from J, leaving 8 bases between. The CDR3 is made up of 14 amino acids. CDR1 DFQATT and CDR2 SNEGSKA come from the germline V gene (reference sequence). The chain's CDR3 is CSARETGMNTEAFF. The CDR3 DNA reads as TGCAGTGCTAGAGAGACAGGTATGAACACTGAAGCTTTCTTT.

The V gene is TRBV7-2, the J gene TRBJ1-3, with D possibly TRBD1 on 6 matching bases. The germline gives CDR1 SGHTA, CDR2 FQGNSA. The CDR3 has 13 residues. Trimming cost V 5 bases and J 4 bases, with 9 bases left between them. CDR3 nucleotides: TGTGCCAGCAGCAATGGACAGGGAAACACCATATATTTT. Protein product: CASSNGQGNTIYF.

The rearrangement uses TRBV5-6 and TRBJ2-7; perhaps TRBD2 as D (5 bases). CDR3 size: 15 residues. V was shortened by 0 bases and J by 1 base, with 11 bases between the two germline ends. From germline, CDR1 is SGHDT and CDR2 YYEEEE. CDR3 coding DNA: TGTGCCAGCAGCTTGGAACTAGTGGGGTCCTACGAGCAGTACTTC. Residues: CASSLELVGSYEQYF.

The chain is built from TRBV30 and TRBJ1-5, with D tentatively TRBD1 (5 bases). The V gene lost 3 bases and the J gene lost 3 bases, with 9 bases spanning the gap. This CDR3 has 13 amino acids. Germline-derived CDR1 and CDR2 are GTSNPN and SVGIG (reference sequence). The CDR3 is CAWRPGPNQPQHF. CDR3 sequence (DNA): TGTGCCTGGAGACCGGGACCCAATCAGCCCCAGCATTTT.

The chain joins TRBV28 to TRBJ1-2, with 8 bases aligning to TRBD1. This CDR3 is built from 13 residues. Germline CDR1 is MDHEN and CDR2 is SYDVKM. The trim removed 6 bases at V and 8 bases at J, leaving 8 bases unmatched. This chain's CDR3 is CASRDQGAIGYTF. CDR3 in DNA: TGTGCCAGCAGGGACCAGGGGGCAATAGGCTACACCTTC.

The chain has TRBV24-1 and TRBJ2-3; 11 bases line up with TRBD1. This CDR3 has 15 residues. In germline, CDR1 is KGHDR, CDR2 SFDVKD. The V segment lost 5 bases and the J segment 4 bases; nucleotides outside the gene matches: 4. The CDR3 DNA reads TGTGCCACCAGTGGGGACAGGGGGGTTTCAGATACGCAGTATTTT. Translated: CATSGDRGVSDTQYF.

The chain couples TRBV20-1 to TRBJ2-7; possible D gene TRBD2, 7 bases. Germline values: CDR1 DFQATT, CDR2 SNEGSKA (reference sequence). The length of the CDR3 is 15 residues. V lost 2 bases and J lost 2, with 16 bases in between. Here the CDR3 DNA reads TGCAGTGCTAGAAACGGAAACGGGGGGCCCTACGAGCAGTACGTC. Encoded protein: CSARNGNGGPYEQYV.

The chain joins TRBV9 to TRBJ2-4; 9 nucleotides agree with TRBD1. With V trimmed by 3 bases and J by 0 bases, 13 bases remained unmatched. The germline V gene has CDR1 SGDLS and CDR2 YYNGEE. There are 19 residues in the CDR3. CDR3 DNA sequence: TGTGCCAGCAGCGGTAACCGGGACAGGGTACGGGGAGCCAAAAACATTCAGTACTTC. Protein product: CASSGNRDRVRGAKNIQYF. Complete variable domain (other parts from reference TRBV9 and TRBJ2-4): DSGVTQTPKHLITATGQRVTLRCSPRSGDLSVYWYQQSLDQGLQFLIQYYNGEERAKGNILERFSAQQFPDLHSELNLSSLELGDSALYFCASSGNRDRVRGAKNIQYFGAGTRLSVL.

This clonotype showed up many times. The genes are TRBV12-3 or TRBV12-4 and TRBJ2-5; D remains unclear. The V gene lost 3 bases and the J gene lost 0 bases, with 2 bases spanning the gap. CDR3 length equals 12 residues. CDR3 DNA sequence: TGTGCCAGCAGTTTGTACCAAGAGACCCAGTACTTC. It codes for CASSLYQETQYF.

This chain joins TRBV6-5 and TRBJ1-1, with D uncertain. The V gene lost 0 bases and the J gene lost 0 bases, with 8 bases spanning the gap. This CDR3 is 15 amino acids long. From germline, CDR1 is MNHEY and CDR2 SVGAGI. The DNA of the CDR3 is TGTGCCAGCAGTTACTCGGCCCCCATGAACACTGAAGCTTTCTTT. The encoded protein is CASSYSAPMNTEAFF.

V is TRBV2 and J is TRBJ2-3; 9 bases line up with TRBD2. The CDR3 has 16 amino acids. The V gene end was trimmed by 3 bases and the J gene end by 3 bases; junction bases not matched to a gene: 7. From germline, CDR1 is SNHLY and CDR2 FYNNEI. CDR3 residues: CASSETREGVTDTQYF. The CDR3 DNA follows: TGTGCCAGCAGTGAGACGCGGGAGGGGGTGACAGATACGCAGTATTTT.

The chain carries TRBV6-2 or TRBV6-3 and TRBJ2-7, with D uncertain. The CDR3 length is 13 residues. Trimming took off 7 bases at V and 2 bases at J, with 12 bases between the two ends. Germline V gives CDR1 MNHEY, CDR2 SVGEGT. CDR3 nucleotide sequence: TGTGCCAGCAAGGTGGCCAGGACCTACGAGCAGTACTTC. Amino acid sequence: CASKVARTYEQYF.

The chain uses TRBV7-9 and TRBJ2-3; D ambiguous. The CDR3 has 14 residues. CDR1 and CDR2 (germline): SEHNR, FQNEAQ (reference sequence). Deletions cut 5 bases from V and 4 bases from J, with 13 bases between. The CDR3 sequence is CASSPLSVADTQYF. The CDR3 DNA follows: TGTGCCAGCAGCCCCCTGTCGGTTGCAGATACGCAGTATTTT. The full variable domain, with the rest looked up from reference TRBV7-9 and TRBJ2-3, is DTGVSQNPRHKITKRGQNVTFRCDPISEHNRLYWYRQTLGQGPEFLTYFQNEAQLEKSRLLSDRFSAERPKGSFSTLEIQRTEQGDSAMYLCASSPLSVADTQYFGPGTRLTVL.

In its sample, this clonotype was seen a few times. The chain carries TRBV20-1 and TRBJ1-3; TRBD1 might be the D (5 bases). This CDR3 is built from 16 residues. The V end was cut by 5 bases, the J end by 0 bases, with 17 bases between. The V gene's germline CDR1 is DFQATT and CDR2 SNEGSKA (reference sequence). CDR3 DNA sequence: TGCAGTGCTCGAGTGGGGCGCAGGAGCTCTGGAAACACCATATATTTT. The encoded protein is CSARVGRRSSGNTIYF.

This clonotype has a handful of counts. This sequence joins TRBV5-6 and TRBJ2-7, with D perhaps assigned TRBD1 or TRBD2 (6 bases each). Germline V gene data show CDR1 as SGHDT and CDR2 as YYEEEE. CDR3 length: 14 residues. V lost 4 bases, J lost 1 base, and 12 bases lay in between. As DNA, the CDR3 is TGTGCCAGCAGCGAGGGGGGCCCGTCCTACGAGCAGTACGTC. Translated: CASSEGGPSYEQYV.

The V gene is TRBV20-1, the J gene TRBJ1-6, with D uncertain. V dropped 0 bases and J dropped 7 bases, with 16 bases sitting between them. The CDR3 has 16 residues. Germline V gene sequence: CDR1 DFQATT, CDR2 SNEGSKA (reference sequence). The CDR3 coding sequence is TGCAGTGCTAGAGATCGGTTCGATGTAGGGAATTCACCCCTCCACTTT. Protein: CSARDRFDVGNSPLHF.

The rearrangement uses TRBV25-1 and TRBJ1-2, with 7 bases fitting TRBD1. CDR3 size: 14 residues. Looked up from germline, CDR1 is MGHDK and CDR2 is SYGVNS. The V segment lost 6 bases and the J segment 0 bases; nucleotides outside the gene matches: 4. The CDR3 protein is CASRETGANYGYTF. The DNA for the CDR3 is TGTGCCAGCAGGGAAACAGGGGCTAACTATGGCTACACCTTC.

CDR3 in DNA: TGTGCCACCGAGGACAGGGGAACCTACAATGAGCAGTTCTTC. This sequence encodes CATEDRGTYNEQFF. The V and J genes are TRBV24-1 and TRBJ2-1; 9 bases map to TRBD1. The length of the CDR3 is 14 residues. CDR1 and CDR2 (germline): KGHDR, SFDVKD. J gave up 2 bases and V 9 bases, and 4 bases lay outside the gene matches.